The present TCR beta chain was sequenced within a study of vaccination effects on CD4 cells after COVID-19. The CDR3 loop spans 14 amino acids. Deletions cut 3 bases from V and 3 bases from J, with 9 bases between. CDR1 LGHDT and CDR2 YNNKEL come from the germline V gene (reference sequence). In this sample, this clone turned up a few times. The antigen is not known. Viral peptide pool expansion of antigen-specific CD4+ T cells preceded sequencing in the ViraFEST assay. Once cultured for under 11 days, the cells underwent separation to obtain CD4+ T cells. Everyone in the study got two shots of either the BNT162b2 or mRNA-1273 vaccine. Vaccinees lacked prior SARS-CoV-2 infection and tested negative for nucleocapsid antibodies. For each well, two million PBMC were cultured with 9 to 10 IU/ml IL-2 and around 9.1 ug/ml peptides. The authors exchanged half the medium for IL-2 medium on days 3 and 7. Generated by immunoSEQ multiplex PCR, the TCRdb table keeps only in-frame clones and is missing some. The table has about 33,000 clones, around 70% seen once; the top ten hold around 12%.

Notes on the study in general: Cross-reactivity with common cold coronaviruses was shown by only 1 of 255 vaccine-induced clones in healthy vaccinees.

The receptor was derived from a human donor who received a COVID-19 vaccine. The specimen comprised CD4+ T cells from PBMCs cultured with HCoV-229E spike peptides, sampled after COVID-19 vaccination. This chain joins TRBV3-1 (or the pseudogene TRBV3-2) and TRBJ2-1; D remains unclear. CDR3 in DNA: TGTGCCAGCAGCCAGAACGGATTCTACAATGAGCAGTTCTTC. Translated, it gives CASSQNGFYNEQFF.